This T cell receptor (beta chain) originates from a study of shared clonotypes between healthy human individuals. Germline V gives CDR1 KGHSH, CDR2 LQKENI. V lost 3 bases, J lost 3 bases, and 19 bases lay in between. The CDR3 is 17 amino acids. Clones were sequenced by immunoSEQ multiplex PCR, and TCRdb holds only the in-frame ones, with some missing. The data hold roughly 850,000 clones, with about 96% observed a single time. Only CD45RO-negative cells positively selected for CCR7 counted as naive CD8 cells, so terminally differentiated effector memory CD45RA+ cells were excluded. The clonotype was recovered from a man aged 25 to 40 in good health. The source material was naive CD8+ T cells sorted from blood. The rearrangement uses TRBV18 and TRBJ2-3; possible D gene TRBD2, 6 bases. CDR3 bases: TGTGCCAGCTCACCCCTGGACTCCACCAGCGGGACAGATACGCAGTATTTT. The encoded protein is CASSPLDSTSGTDTQYF.